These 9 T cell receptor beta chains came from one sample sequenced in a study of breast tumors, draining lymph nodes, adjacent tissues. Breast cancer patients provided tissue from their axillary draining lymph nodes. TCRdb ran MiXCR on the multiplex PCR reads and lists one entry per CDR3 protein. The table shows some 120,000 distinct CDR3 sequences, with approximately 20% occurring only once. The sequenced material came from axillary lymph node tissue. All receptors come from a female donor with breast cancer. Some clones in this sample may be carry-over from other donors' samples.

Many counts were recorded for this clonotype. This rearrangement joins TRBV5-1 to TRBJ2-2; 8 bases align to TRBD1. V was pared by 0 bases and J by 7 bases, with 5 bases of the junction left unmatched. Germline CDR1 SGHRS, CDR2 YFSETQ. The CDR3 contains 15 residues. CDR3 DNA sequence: TGCGCCAGCAGCTTGGCATACGGACAGGGCGGGGAGCTGTTTTTT. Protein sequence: CASSLAYGQGGELFF.

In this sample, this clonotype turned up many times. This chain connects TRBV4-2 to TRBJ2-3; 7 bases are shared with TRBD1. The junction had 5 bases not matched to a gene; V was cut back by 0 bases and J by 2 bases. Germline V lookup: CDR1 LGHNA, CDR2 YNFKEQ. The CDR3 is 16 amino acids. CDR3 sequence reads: CASSQDLGQITDTQYF. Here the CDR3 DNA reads TGTGCCAGCAGCCAAGATTTGGGACAGATCACAGATACGCAGTATTTT.

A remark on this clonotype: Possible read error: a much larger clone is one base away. CDR3 sequence reads: CASSALEGFVTDAQYF. In nucleotides, the CDR3 is TGTGCCAGCAGCGCACTCGAAGGGTTTGTCACAGATGCGCAGTATTTT. J is TRBJ2-3 and V is TRBV7-2; D is undetermined. CDR1 and CDR2 (germline): SGHTA, FQGNSA. The CDR3 spans 16 residues.

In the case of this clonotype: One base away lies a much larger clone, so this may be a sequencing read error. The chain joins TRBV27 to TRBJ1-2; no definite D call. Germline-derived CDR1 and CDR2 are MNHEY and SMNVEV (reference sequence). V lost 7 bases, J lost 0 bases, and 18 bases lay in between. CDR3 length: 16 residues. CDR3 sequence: CASIRRRSDANYGYTF. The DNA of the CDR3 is TGTGCCAGCATCCGTCGTCGGTCCGACGCTAACTATGGCTACACCTTC.

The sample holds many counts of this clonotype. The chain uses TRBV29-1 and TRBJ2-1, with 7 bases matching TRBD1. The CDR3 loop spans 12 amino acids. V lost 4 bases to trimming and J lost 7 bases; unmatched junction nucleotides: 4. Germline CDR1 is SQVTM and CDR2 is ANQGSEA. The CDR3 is CSVVPDRNEQFF. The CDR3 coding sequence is TGCAGCGTTGTCCCGGACAGGAATGAGCAGTTCTTC.

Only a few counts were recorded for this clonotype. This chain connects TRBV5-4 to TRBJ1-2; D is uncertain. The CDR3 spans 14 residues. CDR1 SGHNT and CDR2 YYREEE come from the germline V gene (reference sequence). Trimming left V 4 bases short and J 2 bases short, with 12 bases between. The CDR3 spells CASSPRERNYGYTF. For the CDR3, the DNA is TGTGCCAGCAGCCCTCGCGAGCGGAACTATGGCTACACCTTC. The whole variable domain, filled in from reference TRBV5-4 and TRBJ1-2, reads ETGVTQSPTHLIKTRGQQVTLRCSSQSGHNTVSWYQQALGQGPQFIFQYYREEENGRGNFPPRFSGLQFPNYSSELNVNALELDDSALYLCASSPRERNYGYTFGSGTRLTVV.

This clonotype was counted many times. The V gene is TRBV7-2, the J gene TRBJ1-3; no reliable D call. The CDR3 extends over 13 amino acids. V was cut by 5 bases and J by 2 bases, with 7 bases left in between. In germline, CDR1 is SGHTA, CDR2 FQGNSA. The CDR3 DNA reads TGTGCCAGCAGCCCCTCACCTGGAAACACCATATATTTT. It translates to CASSPSPGNTIYF.

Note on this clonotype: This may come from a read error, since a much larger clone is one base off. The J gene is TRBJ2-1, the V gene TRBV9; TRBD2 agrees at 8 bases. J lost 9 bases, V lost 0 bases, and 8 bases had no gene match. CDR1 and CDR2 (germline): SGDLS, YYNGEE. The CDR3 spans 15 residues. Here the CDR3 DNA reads TGTGCCAGCAGCGTAGGGGGTAGCGGGAACAGTGAGCAGTTCTTC. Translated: CASSVGGSGNSEQFF.

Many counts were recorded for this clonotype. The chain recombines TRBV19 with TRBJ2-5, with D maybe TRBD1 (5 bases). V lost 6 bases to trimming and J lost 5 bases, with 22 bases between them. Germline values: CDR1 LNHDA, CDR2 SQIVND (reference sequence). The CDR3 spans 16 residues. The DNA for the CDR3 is TGTGCCAGTAGCCCCTCCCGGCAGGGCTTTGTGGAGACCCAGTACTTC. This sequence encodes CASSPSRQGFVETQYF.